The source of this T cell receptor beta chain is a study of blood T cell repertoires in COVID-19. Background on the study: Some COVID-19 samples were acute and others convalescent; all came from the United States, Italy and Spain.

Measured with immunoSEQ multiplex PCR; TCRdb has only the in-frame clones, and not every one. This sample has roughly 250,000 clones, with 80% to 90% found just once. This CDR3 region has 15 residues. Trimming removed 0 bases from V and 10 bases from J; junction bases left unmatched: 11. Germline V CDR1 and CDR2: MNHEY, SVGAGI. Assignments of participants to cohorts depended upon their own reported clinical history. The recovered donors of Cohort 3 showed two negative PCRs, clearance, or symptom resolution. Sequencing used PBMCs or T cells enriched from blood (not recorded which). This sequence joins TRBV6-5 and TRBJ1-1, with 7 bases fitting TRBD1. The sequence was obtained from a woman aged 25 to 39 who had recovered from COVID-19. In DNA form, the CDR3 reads TGTGCCAGCAGTTACTCGATTGTCGACAGGGTCGGAGCTTTCTTT. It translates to CASSYSIVDRVGAFF.